This T cell receptor (beta chain) comes out of a study of cytomegalovirus exposure and HLA in healthy donors. Study findings and constraints: When a later analysis was performed, an Asian-associated ancestry cluster reportedly had fewer N-insertions than the approximately 700-donor mean.

PCR amplification relied on 60 Vbeta primers (plus 13 Jbeta primers). As handled by the study authors: Later reanalysis found around 80 million unique TCR beta chains, roughly 10 million of them shared. Some clones are missing from TCRdb's copy, which holds only in-frame ones; the method was immunoSEQ multiplex PCR. V, J and clone size are those of that table, while D and trimming were read from the DNA. Among some 150,000 clones, around two thirds were seen once, and the ten largest hold more than 3.5%. To note about this clone: Its cognate antigen is unknown.

The source is a man between 18 and 29 years old in good health and CMV-seropositive. The specimen was PBMCs.

The CDR3 loop reads CASSLQLAAEQFF. The CDR3 DNA reads as TGTGCCAGCAGTTTGCAACTAGCGGCTGAGCAGTTCTTC. The chain links TRBV27 to TRBJ2-1; TRBD2 matches at 8 bases. The germline gives CDR1 MNHEY, CDR2 SMNVEV (reference sequence). The CDR3 is 13 residues long. With 3 bases clipped from V and 9 bases from J, the junction kept 4 bases outside the gene matches.